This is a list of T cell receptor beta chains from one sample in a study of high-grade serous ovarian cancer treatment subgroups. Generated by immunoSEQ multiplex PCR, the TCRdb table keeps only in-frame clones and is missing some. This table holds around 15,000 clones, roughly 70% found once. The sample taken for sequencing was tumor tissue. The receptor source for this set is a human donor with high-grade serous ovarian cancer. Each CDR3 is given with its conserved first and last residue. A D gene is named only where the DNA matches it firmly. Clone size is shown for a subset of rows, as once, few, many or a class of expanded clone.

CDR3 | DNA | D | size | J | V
CASSLALGKLFF | TGTGCCAGCAGCTTAGCCTTGGGTAAACTGTTTTTT | NA | NA | TRBJ1-4 | TRBV7-8
CASSLPQSTEAFF | TGTGCCAGCAGTTTGCCTCAGAGCACTGAAGCTTTCTTT | NA | NA | TRBJ1-1 | TRBV28
CASTPYIGSPLHF | TGTGCCAGCACCCCTTATATCGGTTCACCCCTCCACTTT | NA | few | TRBJ1-6 | TRBV6-6
CASRKQGATDTQYF | TGTGCCAGCAGGAAACAGGGGGCGACAGATACGCAGTATTTT | TRBD1 | NA | TRBJ2-3 | TRBV6-1
CASSLGTGTDIQYF | TGCGCCAGCAGCTTAGGGACAGGGACGGACATTCAGTACTTC | TRBD1 | NA | TRBJ2-4 | TRBV5-1
CASSLVAGRSGELFF | TGCGCCAGCAGCTTGGTGGCAGGCCGCTCCGGGGAGCTGTTTTTT | NA | NA | TRBJ2-2 | TRBV5-1
CASRPLPSSYEQYF | TGCGCCAGCAGGCCCCTGCCCAGCTCCTACGAGCAGTACTTC | NA | NA | TRBJ2-7 | TRBV5-1
CASSQDVRGPETQYF | TGTGCCAGCAGCCAAGATGTTAGGGGGCCAGAGACCCAGTACTTC | TRBD1 | NA | TRBJ2-5 | TRBV4-1
CASGLSGTGYTGELFF | TGTGCTAGTGGTTTGTCCGGGACAGGCTACACCGGGGAGCTGTTTTTT | TRBD1 | NA | TRBJ2-2 | TRBV12-5
CASSRTGTGVQQYF | TGTGCCAGCAGCCGAACCGGGACTGGGGTACAGCAGTACTTC | NA | NA | TRBJ2-7 | TRBV5-5
CASSYGTGELFF | TGTGCCAGCAGTTACGGAACCGGGGAGCTGTTTTTT | NA | NA | TRBJ2-2 | TRBV6-6
CASSLVYRGRENSPLHF | TGTGCCAGCAGCTTAGTGTATCGGGGGCGCGAGAATTCACCCCTCCACTTT | NA | NA | TRBJ1-6 | TRBV7-2
CAIKGAGGPSNEQFF | TGTGCCATCAAAGGCGCGGGGGGGCCGAGCAATGAGCAGTTCTTC | TRBD2 | NA | TRBJ2-1 | TRBV10-3
CASSLSSAGAKNIQYF | TGTGCCAGCAGCTTGTCGAGCGCTGGAGCCAAAAACATTCAGTACTTC | NA | NA | TRBJ2-4 | TRBV5-4
CAIRGQNTEAFF | TGTGCCATCAGAGGACAGAACACTGAAGCTTTCTTT | NA | NA | TRBJ1-1 | TRBV10-3
CARIRQGHSNQPQHF | TGTGCCAGGATCCGACAGGGCCATAGCAATCAGCCCCAGCATTTT | TRBD1 | NA | TRBJ1-5 | TRBV7-2
CASAPGQGGEQYF | TGTGCCAGCGCACCGGGACAGGGTGGCGAGCAGTACTTC | TRBD1 | NA | TRBJ2-7 | TRBV28
CASRALGPGFSTEAFF | TGTGCCAGCAGGGCTCTCGGTCCGGGGTTTAGCACTGAAGCTTTCTTT | NA | NA | TRBJ1-1 | TRBV6-6
CASRIDGDYGYTF | TGTGCCAGCAGGATTGACGGAGACTATGGCTACACCTTC | NA | NA | TRBJ1-2 | TRBV6-6
CASSQGTVLEQYF | TGTGCCAGTAGTCAGGGGACGGTTCTGGAGCAGTACTTC | NA | NA | TRBJ2-7 | TRBV19
CASSATGASGEKLFF | TGTGCCAGCAGCGCGACAGGGGCGTCTGGAGAAAAACTGTTTTTT | TRBD1 | NA | TRBJ1-4 | TRBV2
CASSPPGRVEQYF | TGTGCCAGCAGCCCACCTGGTCGGGTCGAGCAGTACTTC | NA | NA | TRBJ2-7 | TRBV7-6
CASSLPGWAEAFF | TGTGCCAGCAGCCTCCCCGGGTGGGCTGAAGCTTTCTTT | NA | NA | TRBJ1-1 | TRBV5-6
CASGLLAGVEETQYF | TGTGCCAGCGGCCTACTAGCGGGGGTTGAAGAGACCCAGTACTTC | TRBD2 | NA | TRBJ2-5 | TRBV5-4
CASSLEGGQDTQYF | TGCGCCAGCAGCTTGGAGGGGGGGCAGGATACGCAGTATTTT | NA | NA | TRBJ2-3 | TRBV5-1
CASSQDFSGSGANVLTF | TGCGCCAGCAGCCAAGATTTTTCGGGATCTGGGGCCAACGTCCTGACTTTC | NA | NA | TRBJ2-6 | TRBV4-3
CATSMARNSPLHF | TGTGCCACCAGCATGGCTAGGAATTCACCCCTCCACTTT | NA | medium-sized | TRBJ1-6 | TRBV19